This TCR beta chain was captured in a study of blood T cell repertoires in COVID-19. Looking at the study overall: Collection of acute and convalescent COVID-19 samples took place in the United States, Italy and Spain. The analysed material was cDNA or gDNA that came from T cells, B-cell-depleted T cells, or PBMCs.

Authors' analysis steps: Scientists estimated how many nucleated cells there were by amplifying reference gene primers. Here immunoSEQ multiplex PCR was the method, and the copy in TCRdb shows in-frame clones only, minus some. That table is the source of V, J and clone size, and D and trimming were worked out from the DNA. The sample lists about 220,000 clones; roughly 84% were seen once. The CDR3 has 15 amino acids. Germline V CDR1 and CDR2: SGHVS, FQNEAQ. The germline V and J ends were trimmed by 5 bases and 1 base, with 14 bases remaining between them. Sequences were obtained from peripheral blood. This receptor was taken from a woman in her fifties or sixties who had recovered from COVID-19. The V and J genes are TRBV7-8 and TRBJ1-1; D is perhaps TRBD1 (6 bases). CDR3 region: CASSPPAGANTEAFF. The CDR3 coding sequence is TGTGCCAGCAGCCCCCCTGCGGGGGCGAACACTGAAGCTTTCTTT.